These 17 T cell receptor beta chains originate from one sample sequenced in a study of T cell repertoires in cytomegalovirus infection. MiXCR, applied by TCRdb to the reads, yields one record per CDR3 protein. Of tens of thousands of distinct CDR3 sequences listed, around 3.8% are singletons. The specimen sequenced was PBMCs. These receptors were obtained from a human donor in good health (CMV status not recorded). Some clones in this sample may be carry-over from other donors' samples.

CDR3 in DNA: TGTGCCAGCAGTCCCTCCTACAGGGCCCAGACTGAAGCTTTCTTT. Protein: CASSPSYRAQTEAFF. The chain employs TRBV12-3 or TRBV12-4 and TRBJ1-1, with a weak D call TRBD1 (6 bases). The length of the CDR3 is 15 residues. Deletions cut 5 bases from V and 5 bases from J, with 18 bases between.

This clonotype was observed many times. This sequence joins TRBV7-3 and TRBJ2-3, with D perhaps matching TRBD1 or TRBD2 (5 bases each). CDR1 is SGHTA and CDR2 is FQGTGA in the germline V gene. V was shortened by 6 bases and J by 3 bases, with 19 bases between the two germline ends. The CDR3 consists of 16 residues. The CDR3 nucleotides read TGTGCCAGCAGTTCCGGGGCCTTCCCTGCAACAGATACGCAGTATTTT. It is translated as CASSSGAFPATDTQYF.

In its sample, this clonotype was seen many times. V and J are TRBV7-9 and TRBJ2-5, with D possibly matching TRBD1 (6 bases). CDR1 is SEHNR and CDR2 is FQNEAQ in the germline V gene (reference sequence). Trimming took off 4 bases at V and 4 bases at J, with 19 bases between the two ends. This CDR3 is 16 amino acids long. DNA of the CDR3: TGTGCCAGCAGCTCGACAAACCGGGACATAGGAGAGACCCAGTACTTC. This translates into CASSSTNRDIGETQYF.

This clonotype has at least ten counts. V is TRBV27 and J is TRBJ1-1; 9 bases are shared with TRBD1. The trim removed 2 bases at V and 1 base at J, leaving 5 bases unmatched. Looked up from germline, CDR1 is MNHEY and CDR2 is SMNVEV (reference sequence). The CDR3 is 16 residues long. CDR3 region: CASSLVGTGRNTEAFF. DNA for the CDR3: TGTGCCAGCAGTTTAGTCGGGACAGGGAGGAACACTGAAGCTTTCTTT.

This clonotype came up many times. The rearrangement joins TRBV19 to TRBJ2-7; 8 bases map to TRBD1. Germline V gene data show CDR1 as LNHDA and CDR2 as SQIVND (reference sequence). There are 13 residues in the CDR3. Losses at the gene ends were 6 bases for V and 2 bases for J; bases not matched to a gene: 3. The CDR3 region has the DNA TGTGCCAGTAGCAGGGACAGGCCCTACGAGCAGTACTTC. Protein product: CASSRDRPYEQYF.

This clonotype was counted at least ten times. The genes are TRBV7-2 and TRBJ2-4; 13 nucleotides match TRBD2. Germline CDR1 SGHTA, CDR2 FQGNSA. This CDR3 spans 14 amino acids. After removal of 6 bases from V and 7 bases from J, the junction contained 3 bases not matched to a gene. This CDR3 is CASRTSGGANIQYF. In DNA, the CDR3 is TGTGCCAGCAGAACTAGCGGGGGGGCTAACATTCAGTACTTC. Full variable domain (missing parts from reference TRBV7-2 and TRBJ2-4): GAGVSQSPSNKVTEKGKDVELRCDPISGHTALYWYRQSLGQGLEFLIYFQGNSAPDKSGLPSDRFSAERTGGSVSTLTIQRTQQEDSAVYLCASRTSGGANIQYFGAGTRLSVL.

On this clonotype: Since a much larger clone is just one base distant, this may be a read error. The rearrangement links TRBV7-2 to TRBJ2-5; 11 bases fit TRBD2. J gave up 5 bases and V 5 bases, and 10 bases lay outside the gene matches. CDR1 and CDR2 (germline): SGHTA, FQGNSA. CDR3 length equals 16 residues. The CDR3 region is CASSVPGTSGWETQYF. The CDR3, as DNA: TGTGCCAGCAGCGTTCCCGGGACTAGCGGTTGGGAGACCCAGTACTTC.

This clonotype was seen repeatedly, ten times or more. The V gene is TRBV7-6, the J gene TRBJ2-7; no definite D call. This CDR3 region has 13 residues. Germline-derived CDR1 and CDR2 are SGHVS and FNYEAQ. V lost 1 base to trimming and J lost 3 bases, with 7 bases between them. The CDR3 DNA follows: TGTGCCAGCAGCTTAGAGGCCATCTACGAGCAGTACGTC. Protein sequence: CASSLEAIYEQYV.

This clonotype came up many times. The chain is built from TRBV2 and TRBJ1-5, with D possibly being TRBD1 (5 bases). This CDR3 is built from 14 residues. Trimming shortened V by 6 bases and J by 0 bases, and 9 bases separated the two germline ends. Germline V gene sequence: CDR1 SNHLY, CDR2 FYNNEI. The CDR3 is CASRKDSSNQPQHF. CDR3 coding DNA: TGTGCCAGCAGAAAAGACAGTAGCAATCAGCCCCAGCATTTT.

In this sample, this clonotype turned up many times. V usage is TRBV7-9 and J usage is TRBJ1-2; 9 bases line up with TRBD1. V lost 6 bases and J lost 6; bases outside the gene matches: 8. CDR3 size: 14 residues. CDR1 is SEHNR, CDR2 FQNEAQ, per germline (reference sequence). In DNA form, the CDR3 reads TGTGCCAGCAGTAACCCGGGACAGGGTGATGGCTACACCTTC. Amino acid sequence: CASSNPGQGDGYTF.

This clonotype was recorded at least ten times. The gene calls are TRBV7-2 and TRBJ2-7, with D possibly being TRBD1 (6 bases). The CDR3 length is 12 residues. Germline lookup yields CDR1 SGHTA and CDR2 FQGNSA. Trimming took 1 base from V and 9 from J, leaving 10 bases between them. The DNA of the CDR3 is TGTGCCAGCAGCTTAGTATTGGGGGCGCAGTACTTC. Translation gives CASSLVLGAQYF.

This clonotype was seen many times. The genes are TRBV12-3 or TRBV12-4 and TRBJ2-3; 7 positions agree with TRBD2. This CDR3 is 14 amino acids long. Unmatched junction bases numbered 4, after V lost 4 bases and J lost 3 bases. The CDR3 nucleotides read TGTGCCAGCAGTTATCTCGGGAGGACAGATACGCAGTATTTT. Translated: CASSYLGRTDTQYF.

This clonotype was recorded many times. The chain carries TRBV18 and TRBJ2-7; 9 nucleotides agree with TRBD2. This CDR3 contains 15 residues. J was trimmed by 0 bases and V by 6 bases; bases with no gene match: 6. CDR1 and CDR2 (germline): KGHSH, LQKENI. The CDR3 loop reads CASSPTAGGSYEQYF. In nucleotides, the CDR3 is TGTGCCAGCTCCCCCACAGCGGGAGGCTCCTACGAGCAGTACTTC.

The chain couples TRBV28 to TRBJ2-7; TRBD1 agrees at 7 bases. The germline V gene encodes CDR1 MDHEN and CDR2 SYDVKM. V was pared by 3 bases and J by 2 bases, with 10 bases of the junction left unmatched. CDR3 length equals 16 residues. The chain's CDR3 is CASSFIRGGFAYEQYF. DNA of the CDR3: TGTGCCAGCAGTTTTATCCGAGGGGGCTTTGCCTACGAGCAGTACTTC.

This clonotype was seen many times. The chain uses TRBV7-2 and TRBJ2-1; 15 bases match TRBD2. The germline V gene has CDR1 SGHTA and CDR2 FQGNSA. This CDR3 contains 16 residues. V was clipped by 4 bases and J by 12 bases; unmatched bases: 10. Written as DNA, the CDR3 is TGTGCCAGCAGCTCCGGGGGACTAGCGGGGGGTCATGGGCAGTTCTTC. Protein: CASSSGGLAGGHGQFF.

This clonotype was counted many times. CDR3 sequence: CAISESTGAGVTQYF. Here the CDR3 DNA reads TGTGCCATCAGTGAATCGACAGGGGCGGGGGTTACGCAGTATTTT. V gene TRBV10-3 combines with J gene TRBJ2-3, with TRBD1 as a possible D gene (8 bases). The V gene's germline CDR1 is ENHRY and CDR2 SYGVKD. The CDR3 sequence is 15 residues long. The V end was cut by 3 bases, the J end by 8 bases, with 18 bases between.

This clonotype has a count of ten or more. This chain uses TRBV19 with TRBJ2-1; D is perhaps TRBD2 (6 bases). Deletions cut 6 bases from V and 4 bases from J, with 16 bases between. The germline V gene encodes CDR1 LNHDA and CDR2 SQIVND (reference sequence). The CDR3 loop spans 15 amino acids. CDR3 in amino acids: CASRNVGGFYNEQFF. The CDR3 bases are TGTGCCAGTAGAAACGTCGGGGGATTTTACAATGAGCAGTTCTTC.